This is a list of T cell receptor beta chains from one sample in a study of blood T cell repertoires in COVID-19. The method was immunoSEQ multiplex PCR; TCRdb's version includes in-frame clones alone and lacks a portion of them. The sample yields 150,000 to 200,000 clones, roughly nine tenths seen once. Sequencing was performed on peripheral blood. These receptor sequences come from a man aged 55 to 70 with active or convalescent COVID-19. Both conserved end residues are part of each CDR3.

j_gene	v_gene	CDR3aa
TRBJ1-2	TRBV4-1	CASSQDRDRVSYGYTF
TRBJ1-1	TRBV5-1	CASSFNGAEAFF
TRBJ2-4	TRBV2	CASGRREAKNIQYF
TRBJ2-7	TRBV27	CASGRQGPYEQYF
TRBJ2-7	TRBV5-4	CASSLVGGYEQYF
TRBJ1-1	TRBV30	CAWNAHRAEAFF
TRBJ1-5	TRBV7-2	CASSLDETGLSNQPQHF
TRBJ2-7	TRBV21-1	CASSKCIRTGWYEQYF
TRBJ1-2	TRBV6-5	CASSLGGSGYGYTF
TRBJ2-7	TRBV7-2	CASSPLAGVWYEQYF
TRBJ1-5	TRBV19	CASSPLEGSSNQPQHF
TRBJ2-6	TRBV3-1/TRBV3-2	CASSQDRGTDSSGANVLTF
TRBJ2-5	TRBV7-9	CASSLGQGDWAQYF
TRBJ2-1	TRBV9	CASSGERTSYNEQFF
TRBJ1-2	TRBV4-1	CASSQESRGYGYTF
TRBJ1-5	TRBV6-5	CASKRDSNSNQPQHF
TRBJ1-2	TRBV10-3	CAISVSGTHGYTF
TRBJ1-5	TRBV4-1	CASSRSDRGGNQPQHF
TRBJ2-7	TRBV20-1	CSTLRGYEQYF
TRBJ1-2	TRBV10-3	CAISESQAGWGGYTF
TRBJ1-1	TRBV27	CASSFIRAGEGEAFF
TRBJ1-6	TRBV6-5	CASKVQGGSPLHF
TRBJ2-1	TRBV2	CASTRPPGQGNNEQFF
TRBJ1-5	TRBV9	CASSVGQGGQPQHF
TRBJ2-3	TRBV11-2	CASSSGQGIGTDTQYF
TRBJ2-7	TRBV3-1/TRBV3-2	CASSSTPYEQYF
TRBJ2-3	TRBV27	CASSSGETSTDTQYF
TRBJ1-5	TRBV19	CASSIVTGTGDGQPQHF
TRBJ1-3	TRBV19	CATTNRGVTGNTIYF
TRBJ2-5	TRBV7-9	CASSLGSRGLAGGFETQYF
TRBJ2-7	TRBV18	CASSPSGQSYYEQYF
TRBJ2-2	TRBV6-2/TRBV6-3	CASSYVRQSGELFF
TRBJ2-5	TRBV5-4	CASSSGQRTETQYF
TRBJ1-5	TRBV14	CASSQSTGDQPQHF
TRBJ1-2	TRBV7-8	CASSLGGRTGRSYGYTF
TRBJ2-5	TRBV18	CASSLGTSDQETQYF
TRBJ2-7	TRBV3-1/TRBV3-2	CASSQDTSGYEQYF
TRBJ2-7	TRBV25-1	CASSVYYEQYF
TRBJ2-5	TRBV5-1	CASSLPSGVQETQYF
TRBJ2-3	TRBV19	CASTSTGDTQYF